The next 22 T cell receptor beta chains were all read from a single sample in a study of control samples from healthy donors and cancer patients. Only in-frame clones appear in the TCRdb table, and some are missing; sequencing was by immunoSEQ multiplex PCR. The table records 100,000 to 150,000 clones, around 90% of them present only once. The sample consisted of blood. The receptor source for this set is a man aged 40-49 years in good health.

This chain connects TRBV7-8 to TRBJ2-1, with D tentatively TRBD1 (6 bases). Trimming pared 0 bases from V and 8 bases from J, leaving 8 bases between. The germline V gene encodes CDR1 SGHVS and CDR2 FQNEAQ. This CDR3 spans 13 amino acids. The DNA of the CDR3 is TGTGCCAGCAGCTTAGCGGGGGCCCATGAGCAGTTCTTC. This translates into CASSLAGAHEQFF.

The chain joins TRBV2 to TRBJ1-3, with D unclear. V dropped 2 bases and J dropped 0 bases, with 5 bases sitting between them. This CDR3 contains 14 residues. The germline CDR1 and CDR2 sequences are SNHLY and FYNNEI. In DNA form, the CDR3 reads TGTGCCAGCAGTGAAACTCTCTCTGGAAACACCATATATTTT. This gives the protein CASSETLSGNTIYF.

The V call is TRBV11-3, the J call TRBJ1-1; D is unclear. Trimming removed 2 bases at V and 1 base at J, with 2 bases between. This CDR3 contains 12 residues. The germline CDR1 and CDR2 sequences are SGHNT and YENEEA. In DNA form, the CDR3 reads TGTGCCAGCAGCTTACAGAACACTGAAGCTTTCTTT. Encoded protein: CASSLQNTEAFF.

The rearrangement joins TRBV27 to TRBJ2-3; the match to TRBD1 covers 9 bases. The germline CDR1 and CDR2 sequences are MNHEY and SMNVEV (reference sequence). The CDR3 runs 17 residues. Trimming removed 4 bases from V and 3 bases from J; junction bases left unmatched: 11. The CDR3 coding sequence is TGTGCCAGCAGTTACAACTCTCGGACAGGGGTTACAGATACGCAGTATTTT. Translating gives CASSYNSRTGVTDTQYF.

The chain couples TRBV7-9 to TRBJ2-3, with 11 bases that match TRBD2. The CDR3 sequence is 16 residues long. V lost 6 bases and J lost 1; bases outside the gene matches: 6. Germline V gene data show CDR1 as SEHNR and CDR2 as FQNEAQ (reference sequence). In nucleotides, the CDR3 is TGTGCCAGCAGGCCTCCGGGACTAGCGGGCACAGATACGCAGTATTTT. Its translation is CASRPPGLAGTDTQYF.

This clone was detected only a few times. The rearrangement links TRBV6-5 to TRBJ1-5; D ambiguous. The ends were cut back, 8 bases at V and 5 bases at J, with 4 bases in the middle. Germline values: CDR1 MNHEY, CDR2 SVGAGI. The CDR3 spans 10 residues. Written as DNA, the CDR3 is TGTGCCAGCGGGGATCAGCCCCAGCATTTT. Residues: CASGDQPQHF.

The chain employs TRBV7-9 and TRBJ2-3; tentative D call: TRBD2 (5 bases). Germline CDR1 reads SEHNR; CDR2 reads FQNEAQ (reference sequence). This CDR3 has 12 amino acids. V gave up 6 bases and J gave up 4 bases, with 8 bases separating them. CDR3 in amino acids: CASRAGPDTQYF. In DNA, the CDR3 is TGTGCCAGCAGGGCGGGCCCAGATACGCAGTATTTT.

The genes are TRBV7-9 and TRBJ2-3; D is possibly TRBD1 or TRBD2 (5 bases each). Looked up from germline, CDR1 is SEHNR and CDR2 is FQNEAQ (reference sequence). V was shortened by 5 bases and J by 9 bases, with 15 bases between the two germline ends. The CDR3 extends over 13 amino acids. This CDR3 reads CASSRAAGTTQYF. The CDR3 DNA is TGTGCCAGCAGCCGGGCCGCAGGGACGACGCAGTATTTT.

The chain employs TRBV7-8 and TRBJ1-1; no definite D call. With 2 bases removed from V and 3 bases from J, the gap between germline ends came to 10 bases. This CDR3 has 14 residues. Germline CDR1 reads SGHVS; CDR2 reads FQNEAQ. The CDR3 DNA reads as TGTGCCAGCAGCTTACAACAACTTTACACTGAAGCTTTCTTT. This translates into CASSLQQLYTEAFF.

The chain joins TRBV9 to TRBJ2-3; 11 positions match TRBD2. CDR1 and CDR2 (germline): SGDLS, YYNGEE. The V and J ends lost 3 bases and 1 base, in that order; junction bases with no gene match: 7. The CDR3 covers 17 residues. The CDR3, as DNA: TGTGCCAGCAGCGCTACTAGCGGGGGACTTGGCACAGATACGCAGTATTTT. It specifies CASSATSGGLGTDTQYF.

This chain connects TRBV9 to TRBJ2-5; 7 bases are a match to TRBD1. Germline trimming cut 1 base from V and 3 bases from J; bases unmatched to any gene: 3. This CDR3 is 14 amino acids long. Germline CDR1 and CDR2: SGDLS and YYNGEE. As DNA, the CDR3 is TGTGCCAGCAGCGTAACAGGGGTGGAAGAGACCCAGTACTTC. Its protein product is CASSVTGVEETQYF.

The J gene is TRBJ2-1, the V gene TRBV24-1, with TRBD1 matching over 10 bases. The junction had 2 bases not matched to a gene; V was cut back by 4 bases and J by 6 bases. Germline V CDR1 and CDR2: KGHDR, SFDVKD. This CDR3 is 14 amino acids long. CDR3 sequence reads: CATSEWTGGNEQFF. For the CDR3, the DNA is TGTGCCACCAGTGAGTGGACAGGGGGCAATGAGCAGTTCTTC.

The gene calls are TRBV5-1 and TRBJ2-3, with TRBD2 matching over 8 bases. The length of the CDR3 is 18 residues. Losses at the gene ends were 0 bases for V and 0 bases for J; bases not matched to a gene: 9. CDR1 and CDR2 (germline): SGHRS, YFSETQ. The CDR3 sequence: CASSLVSGASGSTDTQYF. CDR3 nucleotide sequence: TGCGCCAGCAGCTTGGTTTCTGGGGCTAGCGGGAGCACAGATACGCAGTATTTT.

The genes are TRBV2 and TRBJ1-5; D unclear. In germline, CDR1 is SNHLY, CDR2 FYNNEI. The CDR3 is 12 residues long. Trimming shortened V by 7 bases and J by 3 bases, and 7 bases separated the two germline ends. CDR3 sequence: CASNGDNQPQHF. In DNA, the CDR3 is TGTGCCAGCAACGGGGACAATCAGCCCCAGCATTTT. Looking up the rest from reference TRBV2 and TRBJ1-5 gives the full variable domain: EPEVTQTPSHQVTQMGQEVILRCVPISNHLYFYWYRQILGQKVEFLVSFYNNEISEKSEIFDDQFSVERPDGSNFTLKIRSTKLEDSAMYFCASNGDNQPQHFGDGTRLSIL.

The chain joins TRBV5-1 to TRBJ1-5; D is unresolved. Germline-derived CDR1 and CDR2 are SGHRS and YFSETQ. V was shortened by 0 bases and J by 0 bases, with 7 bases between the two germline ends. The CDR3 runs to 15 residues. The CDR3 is CASSLDRNSNQPQHF. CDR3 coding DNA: TGCGCCAGCAGCTTGGACAGAAATAGCAATCAGCCCCAGCATTTT.

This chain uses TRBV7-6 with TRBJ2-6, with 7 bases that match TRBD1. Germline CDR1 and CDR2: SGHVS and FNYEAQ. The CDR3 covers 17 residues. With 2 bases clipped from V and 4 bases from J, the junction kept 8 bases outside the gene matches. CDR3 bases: TGTGCCAGCAGCTTACGGGGACAGTCCACAGGGGCCAACGTCCTGACTTTC. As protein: CASSLRGQSTGANVLTF.

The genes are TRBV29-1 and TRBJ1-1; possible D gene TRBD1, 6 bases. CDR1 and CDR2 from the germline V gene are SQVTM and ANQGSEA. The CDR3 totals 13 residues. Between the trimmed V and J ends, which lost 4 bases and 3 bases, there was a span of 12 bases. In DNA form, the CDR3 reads TGCAGCGTTGGCGGGGGCGCGGACACTGAAGCTTTCTTT. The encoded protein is CSVGGGADTEAFF.

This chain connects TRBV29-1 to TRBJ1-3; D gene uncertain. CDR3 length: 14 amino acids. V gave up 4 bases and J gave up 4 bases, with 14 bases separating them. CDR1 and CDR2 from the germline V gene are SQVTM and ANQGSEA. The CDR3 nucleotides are TGCAGCGTTGGGGAGCTAGAACCAGGAAACACCATATATTTT. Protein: CSVGELEPGNTIYF.

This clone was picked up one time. CDR3 coding DNA: TGTGCCAGCAGTTATGGGGGACATGCTGATGAAAAACTGTTTTTT. The encoded protein is CASSYGGHADEKLFF. The chain has TRBV6-6 and TRBJ1-4, with TRBD1 as a possible D gene (6 bases). Germline loops: CDR1 MNHNY, CDR2 SVGAGI (reference sequence). The V and J ends lost 3 bases and 6 bases respectively, with 14 bases between them. The CDR3 consists of 15 residues.

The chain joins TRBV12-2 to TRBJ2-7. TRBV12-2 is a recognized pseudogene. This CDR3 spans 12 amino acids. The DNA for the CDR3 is TGTGCAAGTCGCTCCCAATGTTGGGAGCAGTACTTC. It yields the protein CASRSQCWEQYF.

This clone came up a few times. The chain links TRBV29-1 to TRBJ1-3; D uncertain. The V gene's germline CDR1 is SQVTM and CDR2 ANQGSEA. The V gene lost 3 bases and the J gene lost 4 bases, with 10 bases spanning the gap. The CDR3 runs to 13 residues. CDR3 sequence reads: CSVEKGSGNTIYF. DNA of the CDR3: TGCAGCGTTGAGAAGGGTTCGGGAAACACCATATATTTT.

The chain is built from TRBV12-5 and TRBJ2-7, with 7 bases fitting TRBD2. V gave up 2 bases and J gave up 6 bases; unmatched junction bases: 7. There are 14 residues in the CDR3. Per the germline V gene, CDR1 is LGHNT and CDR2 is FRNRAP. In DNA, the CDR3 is TGTGCTAGTGGTTTGAAAACTAGCGACGGCGAGCAGTACTTC. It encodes CASGLKTSDGEQYF.